This T cell receptor (beta chain) was identified during a study of siplizumab effects on memory and regulatory T cells. About this clone: The antigen is unknown.

Whole-study results and caveats: Naive or memory phenotype was unassignable for roughly 75-97% of proliferating CD4+ or CD8+ clones. Unstimulated subset assignment was obtained for only a minor fraction of alloreactive clones. Both greater diversity than memory cells and a major contribution to the alloresponse seemed to characterize naive T cells.

Some clones are missing from TCRdb's copy, which holds only in-frame ones; the method was immunoSEQ multiplex PCR. The sample carries about 98,000 clones, 92% recorded once. CDR3 length: 17 amino acids. CDR1 is SGHRS and CDR2 is YFSETQ in the germline V gene. V was trimmed by 4 bases and J by 0 bases, leaving 20 bases between them. The chain links TRBV5-1 to TRBJ2-7; the D gene is possibly TRBD2 (5 bases). Specimen: CD4+ T cells sorted from blood. The sequence came from a human donor in good health. The CDR3 region has the DNA TGCGCCAGCAGCCCGTCAACGGAGGCCCTTTTCTCCTACGAGCAGTACTTC. Amino acid sequence: CASSPSTEALFSYEQYF.